A single sample gave rise to the 18 T cell receptor beta chains below, sequenced in a study of beta chain bispecific antibodies for T cell cancers. Study-wide points: Normal T cells contributed less of the targeted TRBV signal than the leukemia cells did.

A single record per CDR3 protein comes from TCRdb applying MiXCR to the 5' RACE reads. The data contain about 15,000 distinct CDR3 sequences, 2.1% of them singletons. Antigens of these TCRs are unknown. Expansion lasted roughly three days, with either anti-CD3 antibody OKT3 or CD3/CD28 beads. Sequenced material: healthy donor T cells cultured with leukemia cells. Every receptor here comes from a human donor in good health. Some clones in this sample may be carry-over from other donors' samples.

This clonotype was detected a few times. The chain has TRBV19 and TRBJ1-5; 12 nucleotides agree with TRBD1. The V segment lost 3 bases and the J segment 7 bases; nucleotides outside the gene matches: 4. CDR1 LNHDA and CDR2 SQIVND come from the germline V gene (reference sequence). This CDR3 contains 15 residues. The CDR3: CASSIRDRGQQPQHF. In DNA form, the CDR3 reads TGTGCCAGTAGTATCCGGGACAGGGGGCAACAGCCCCAGCATTTT. The variable domain in full, with the rest retrieved from reference TRBV19 and TRBJ1-5, is DGGITQSPKYLFRKEGQNVTLSCEQNLNHDAMYWYRQDPGQGLRLIYYSQIVNDFQKGDIAEGYSVSREKKESFPLTVTSAQKNPTAFYLCASSIRDRGQQPQHFGDGTRLSIL.

By share, this clonotype counts as medium-sized. The V call is TRBV27, the J call TRBJ2-1; D is unresolved. The CDR3 runs 13 residues. Trimming left V 6 bases short and J 0 bases short, with 6 bases between. Germline lookup yields CDR1 MNHEY and CDR2 SMNVEV (reference sequence). The CDR3 coding sequence is TGTGCCAGCAGCCAGAGCTCCTACAATGAGCAGTTCTTC. Translation: CASSQSSYNEQFF.

This clonotype occurred many times. CDR3 sequence (DNA): TGCAGCGTTGTCGGACTAGCGGGGGGAACCTCGGAGACCCAGTACTTC. Protein sequence: CSVVGLAGGTSETQYF. The chain carries TRBV29-1 and TRBJ2-5, with 14 bases identical to TRBD2. CDR1 SQVTM and CDR2 ANQGSEA come from the germline V gene. CDR3 length equals 16 residues. Trimming took 4 bases from V and 5 from J; bases not matched to a gene: 9.

By proportion, this clonotype is medium-sized. This chain uses TRBV5-1 with TRBJ1-1, with TRBD1 identical over 11 bases. Germline CDR1 and CDR2: SGHRS and YFSETQ. The CDR3 covers 15 residues. J gave up 7 bases and V 4 bases, and 9 bases lay outside the gene matches. As DNA, the CDR3 is TGCGCCAGCAGCCGTGGGGGACAGGGGGGTTTTGAAGCTTTCTTT. Its translation: CASSRGGQGGFEAFF.

Ten or more counts support this clonotype. The junction and the germline gene differ at one end; a read error may be behind it. The chain employs TRBV12-5 and TRBJ2-7; no clear D gene. CDR3 length: 11 amino acids. Germline CDR1 reads LGHNT; CDR2 reads FRNRAP. The CDR3: CASGLVLTLPF. CDR3 DNA: TGTGCTAGTGGTTTGGTTCTCACCCTGCCATTC.

This clonotype was counted many times. The chain carries TRBV20-1 and TRBJ1-1; D remains unclear. Trimming took 0 bases from V and 1 from J, leaving 6 bases between them. This CDR3 spans 13 amino acids. Germline-derived CDR1 and CDR2 are DFQATT and SNEGSKA (reference sequence). CDR3 sequence: CSARDGGNTEAFF. In DNA form, the CDR3 reads TGCAGTGCTAGAGACGGAGGGAACACTGAAGCTTTCTTT.

This clonotype has a handful of counts. The rearrangement joins TRBV5-4 to TRBJ2-2; TRBD1 agrees at 8 bases. Trimming removed 0 bases from V and 4 bases from J; junction bases left unmatched: 5. The CDR3 runs 16 residues. Germline CDR1 and CDR2: SGHNT and YYREEE (reference sequence). The DNA for the CDR3 is TGTGCCAGCAGCTTGGATGGACAGGGTTCCACCGGGGAGCTGTTTTTT. It specifies CASSLDGQGSTGELFF.

This clonotype was found many times. The chain joins TRBV10-3 to TRBJ1-1; D is undetermined. The CDR3 covers 14 residues. V gave up 1 base and J gave up 0 bases, with 6 bases separating them. Germline V gene lookup returns CDR1 ENHRY and CDR2 SYGVKD. DNA of the CDR3: TGTGCCATCAGTGAGTTCAGATTGAACACTGAAGCTTTCTTT. Amino acids: CAISEFRLNTEAFF.

This clonotype has at least ten counts. This chain links TRBV7-6 with TRBJ2-3, with TRBD2 matching over 9 bases. The V gene end was trimmed by 1 base and the J gene end by 1 base; junction bases not matched to a gene: 12. The length of the CDR3 is 19 residues. CDR1 is SGHVS, CDR2 FNYEAQ, per germline. CDR3 nucleotides: TGTGCCAGCAGCTTAGGGTTTAGCGGGGGTCCTCTCGGCACAGATACGCAGTATTTT. Its protein product is CASSLGFSGGPLGTDTQYF.

This clonotype was recorded at least ten times. The chain combines TRBV2 with TRBJ2-5; TRBD2 agrees at 8 bases. Germline lookup yields CDR1 SNHLY and CDR2 FYNNEI. Trimming removed 2 bases from V and 2 bases from J; junction bases left unmatched: 1. The CDR3 runs 14 residues. The CDR3 sequence: CASSETGGQETQYF. CDR3 DNA: TGTGCCAGCAGTGAAACGGGGGGGCAAGAGACCCAGTACTTC.

By proportion, this clonotype is medium-sized (0.01 to 0.1%). CDR3 protein: CASSPRASQAYEQYF. The CDR3 DNA reads as TGTGCCAGCAGCCCCCGGGCTAGCCAAGCCTACGAGCAGTACTTC. J is TRBJ2-7 and V is TRBV7-8, with D perhaps matching TRBD2 (5 bases). Germline V lookup: CDR1 SGHVS, CDR2 FQNEAQ. The V end was cut by 5 bases, the J end by 2 bases, with 16 bases between. There are 15 residues in the CDR3.

This clonotype occurred many times. J is TRBJ2-1 and V is TRBV10-2, with TRBD1 matching over 7 bases. Per germline, CDR1 WSHSY and CDR2 SAAADI. With 2 bases clipped from V and 8 bases from J, the junction kept 9 bases outside the gene matches. The CDR3 is 15 residues long. CDR3 region: CASSERGQGFDEQFF. CDR3 nucleotide sequence: TGCGCCAGCAGTGAGAGGGGGCAGGGTTTTGATGAGCAGTTCTTC.

Ten or more counts support this clonotype. The rearrangement joins TRBV6-1 to TRBJ1-1, with a tentative D call TRBD1 (6 bases). Germline V gene lookup returns CDR1 MNHNS and CDR2 SASEGT. Trimming shortened V by 6 bases and J by 1 base, and 12 bases separated the two germline ends. CDR3 length equals 14 residues. The CDR3 DNA is TGTGCCAGCAGCTTCGACAGGACGAACACTGAAGCTTTCTTT. Its translation is CASSFDRTNTEAFF.

The sample holds many counts of this clonotype. The chain is built from TRBV7-3 and TRBJ2-1; 14 positions match TRBD2. The V gene's germline CDR1 is SGHTA and CDR2 FQGTGA. This CDR3 has 15 amino acids. J lost 8 bases, V lost 4 bases, and 4 bases had no gene match. In DNA form, the CDR3 reads TGTGCCAGCAGCTCCGGACTAGCGGGGGGTCATGAGCAGTTCTTC. Translation: CASSSGLAGGHEQFF.

This clonotype has ten or more counts. The genes are TRBV20-1 and TRBJ1-5; 10 bases map to TRBD1. Germline trimming cut 5 bases from V and 2 bases from J; bases unmatched to any gene: 6. The germline V gene encodes CDR1 DFQATT and CDR2 SNEGSKA (reference sequence). The CDR3 has 15 amino acids. Here the CDR3 reads CSALLGTGGNQPQHF. The DNA of the CDR3 is TGCAGTGCTTTACTCGGGACAGGGGGCAATCAGCCCCAGCATTTT.

This clonotype was observed many times. The chain joins TRBV3-1 to TRBJ1-1, with TRBD1 matching over 10 bases. The CDR3 sequence is 15 residues long. The germline V gene has CDR1 LGHDT and CDR2 YNNKEL (reference sequence). J gave up 3 bases and V 1 base, and 2 bases lay outside the gene matches. The CDR3 spells CASSQGTGGYTEAFF. The CDR3 bases are TGTGCCAGCAGCCAAGGGACAGGGGGGTACACTGAAGCTTTCTTT.

Many counts were recorded for this clonotype. This rearrangement joins TRBV19 to TRBJ1-1; perhaps TRBD1 as D (5 bases). This CDR3 has 13 amino acids. Germline lookup yields CDR1 LNHDA and CDR2 SQIVND (reference sequence). The ends were cut back, 6 bases at V and 4 bases at J, with 12 bases in the middle. The CDR3 DNA follows: TGTGCCAGTAGCAGGGACTGGGCCACTGAAGCTTTCTTT. This translates into CASSRDWATEAFF.

This clonotype was detected ten times or more. The V and J genes are TRBV11-3 and TRBJ2-3, with TRBD2 as a possible D gene (7 bases). The V gene lost 4 bases and the J gene lost 3 bases, with 11 bases spanning the gap. CDR3 length: 14 amino acids. Looked up from germline, CDR1 is SGHNT and CDR2 is YENEEA. The CDR3 spells CASSYGGLTDTQYF. The CDR3 bases are TGTGCCAGCAGCTACGGGGGGCTAACAGATACGCAGTATTTT.